The 11 T cell receptor beta chains given below trace back to one sample, sequenced in a study of blood T cell repertoires in COVID-19. Produced via immunoSEQ multiplex PCR; TCRdb's table is partial and in-frame only. The sample includes approximately 210,000 clones, 82% seen only once; the top ten take around 3.4%. The sample was PBMCs or T cells enriched from blood (not recorded which). The receptors come from a woman in her sixties who had recovered from COVID-19.

The chain couples TRBV18 to TRBJ2-3; 7 bases align to TRBD2. This CDR3 has 15 residues. Germline CDR1 reads KGHSH; CDR2 reads LQKENI. V trimming: 3 bases; J trimming: 2 bases; junction bases outside the gene matches: 5. CDR3 in amino acids: CASSPTSSITDTQYF. The DNA of the CDR3 is TGTGCCAGCTCACCGACTAGCAGTATCACAGATACGCAGTATTTT. The entire variable domain, with the rest obtained from reference TRBV18 and TRBJ2-3, is as follows: NAGVMQNPRHLVRRRGQEARLRCSPMKGHSHVYWYRQLPEEGLKFMVYLQKENIIDESGMPKERFSAEFPKEGPSILRIQQVVRGDSAAYFCASSPTSSITDTQYFGPGTRLTVL.

The chain couples TRBV12-3 or TRBV12-4 to TRBJ2-2; 8 bases are shared with TRBD2. V was pared by 6 bases and J by 6 bases, with 3 bases of the junction left unmatched. This CDR3 has 13 amino acids. CDR3 sequence reads: CASSLREAGELFF. The CDR3 region has the DNA TGTGCCAGCAGCCTGCGGGAGGCCGGGGAGCTGTTTTTT.

This clone was seen only once. This sequence joins TRBV30 and TRBJ2-7; 10 bases align to TRBD1. Germline V CDR1 and CDR2: GTSNPN, SVGIG (reference sequence). The CDR3 runs 16 residues. The junction had 10 bases not matched to a gene; V was cut back by 2 bases and J by 3 bases. The CDR3 protein is CAWSSTGQGNFYEQYF. The CDR3 nucleotides are TGTGCCTGGAGTTCGACGGGACAGGGGAATTTCTACGAGCAGTACTTC. Using reference TRBV30 and TRBJ2-7 for the parts outside the CDR3, the full variable domain is SQTIHQWPATLVQPVGSPLSLECTVEGTSNPNLYWYRQAAGRGLQLLFYSVGIGQISSEVPQNLSASRPQDRQFILSSKKLLLSDSGFYLCAWSSTGQGNFYEQYFGPGTRLTVT.

This rearrangement joins TRBV5-8 to TRBJ1-5, with unresolved D. The CDR3 has 14 amino acids. Looked up from germline, CDR1 is SGHTS and CDR2 is YDEGEE. The V end lost 4 bases, the J end lost 4 bases, and 12 bases lay between the germline ends. CDR3 DNA: TGTGCCAGCAGCCTCCAAGCTTTTAATCAGCCCCAGCATTTT. It encodes CASSLQAFNQPQHF. Supplemented by reference TRBV5-8 and TRBJ1-5, the full variable domain reads EAGVTQSPTHLIKTRGQQATLRCSPISGHTSVYWYQQALGLGLQFLLWYDEGEERNRGNFPPRFSGRQFPNYSSELNVNALELEDSALYLCASSLQAFNQPQHFGDGTRLSIL.

The chain is built from TRBV7-8 and TRBJ1-4, with TRBD1 identical over 7 bases. This CDR3 spans 13 amino acids. In germline, CDR1 is SGHVS, CDR2 FQNEAQ. V was clipped by 1 base and J by 8 bases; unmatched bases: 1. The CDR3 here is CASSLVQGEKLFF. CDR3 DNA sequence: TGTGCCAGCAGCTTAGTACAGGGGGAAAAACTGTTTTTT. Full variable domain (missing parts from reference TRBV7-8 and TRBJ1-4): GAGVSQSPRYKVAKRGQDVALRCDPISGHVSLFWYQQALGQGPEFLTYFQNEAQLDKSGLPSDRFFAERPEGSVSTLKIQRTQQEDSAVYLCASSLVQGEKLFFGSGTQLSVL.

V and J are TRBV7-9 and TRBJ1-4, with 10 bases lining up with TRBD1. The CDR3 spans 15 residues. Germline trimming cut 1 base from V and 8 bases from J; bases unmatched to any gene: 4. The V gene's germline CDR1 is SEHNR and CDR2 FQNEAQ (reference sequence). The chain's CDR3 is CASSLGDRGGEKLFF. CDR3 in DNA: TGTGCCAGCAGCTTAGGGGACAGGGGAGGCGAAAAACTGTTTTTT.

This chain connects TRBV28 to TRBJ2-1, with a possible D match to TRBD2 (5 bases). V was shortened by 5 bases and J by 7 bases, with 9 bases between the two germline ends. CDR1 MDHEN and CDR2 SYDVKM come from the germline V gene. CDR3 length: 12 amino acids. The CDR3 DNA reads as TGTGCCAGCAGTGTGCGGAGGAATGAGCAGTTCTTC. It encodes CASSVRRNEQFF.

The chain employs TRBV6-5 and TRBJ1-1, with TRBD1 matching 9 bases. CDR3 size: 14 residues. Trimming removed 4 bases from V and 1 base from J; junction bases left unmatched: 1. Per the germline V gene, CDR1 is MNHEY and CDR2 is SVGAGI. The chain's CDR3 is CASSWTGENTEAFF. In DNA, the CDR3 is TGTGCCAGCAGTTGGACAGGGGAGAACACTGAAGCTTTCTTT.

V usage is TRBV7-9 and J usage is TRBJ1-2; the D is unclear. This CDR3 is 13 amino acids long. Between the trimmed V and J ends, which lost 1 base and 7 bases, there was a span of 10 bases. In germline, CDR1 is SEHNR, CDR2 FQNEAQ (reference sequence). CDR3 sequence (DNA): TGTGCCAGCAGCTTAGAACAGATGGCTGGCTACACCTTC. This translates into CASSLEQMAGYTF.

The chain recombines TRBV4-1 with TRBJ2-7; the D gene is possibly TRBD1 (6 bases). The V end was cut by 3 bases, the J end by 1 base, with 13 bases between. This CDR3 contains 15 residues. Germline V gene data show CDR1 as MGHRA and CDR2 as YSYEKL. This CDR3 reads CASSQIGTTSYEQYF. In DNA form, the CDR3 reads TGCGCCAGCAGCCAGATCGGGACAACATCCTACGAGCAGTACTTC.

The chain couples TRBV3-1 (or the pseudogene TRBV3-2) to TRBJ1-2; the match to TRBD1 covers 7 bases. This CDR3 has 14 residues. V trimming: 0 bases; J trimming: 4 bases; junction bases outside the gene matches: 2. Looked up from germline, CDR1 is LGHDT and CDR2 is YNNKEL (reference sequence). DNA for the CDR3: TGTGCCAGCAGCCAAGACCCAGGGGGCTATGGCTACACCTTC. This sequence encodes CASSQDPGGYGYTF.